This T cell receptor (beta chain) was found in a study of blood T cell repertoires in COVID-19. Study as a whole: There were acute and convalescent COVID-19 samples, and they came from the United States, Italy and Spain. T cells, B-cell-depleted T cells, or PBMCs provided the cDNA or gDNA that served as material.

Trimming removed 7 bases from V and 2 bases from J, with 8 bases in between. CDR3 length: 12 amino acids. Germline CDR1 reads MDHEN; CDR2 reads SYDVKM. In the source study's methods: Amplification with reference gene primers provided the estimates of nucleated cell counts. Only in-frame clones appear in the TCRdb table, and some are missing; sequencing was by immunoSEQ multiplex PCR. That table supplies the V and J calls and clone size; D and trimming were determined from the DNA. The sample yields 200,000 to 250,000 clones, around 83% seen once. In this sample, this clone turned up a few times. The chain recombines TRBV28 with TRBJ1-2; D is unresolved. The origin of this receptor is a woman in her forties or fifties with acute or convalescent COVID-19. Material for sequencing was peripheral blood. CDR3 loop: CASMRVNYGYTF. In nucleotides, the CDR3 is TGTGCCAGCATGAGAGTAAACTATGGCTACACCTTC.